The rows below give T cell receptor beta chains drawn from one sample of a study of PD-L1 blockade in urothelial cancer. The protocol was immunoSEQ multiplex PCR, while the TCRdb copy is restricted to in-frame clones and leaves out a portion. The profile shows approximately 71,000 clones, roughly 84% of them singletons. This material consisted of PBMCs, taken around atezolizumab (anti-PD-L1) treatment. The origin of the receptors is a woman in her 70s with urothelial cancer. CDR3s include the opening cysteine and the closing phenylalanine or tryptophan. The order of the fields is J gene, clone size, D gene, V gene, CDR3 protein, CDR3 DNA. The D gene is left open where the match is weak. Clone size appears in some rows only: once, few, many, or a class for an expanded clone.

J gene: TRBJ2-7
clone size: -
D gene: -
V gene: TRBV6-1
CDR3 protein: CATKDRNSFSYEQYF
CDR3 DNA: TGTGCCACTAAAGACAGGAATAGCTTCTCCTACGAGCAGTACTTC

J gene: TRBJ2-7
clone size: -
D gene: TRBD2
V gene: TRBV28
CDR3 protein: CASRPAGMAYEQYF
CDR3 DNA: TGTGCCAGCAGGCCAGCGGGAATGGCCTACGAGCAGTACTTC

J gene: TRBJ2-2
clone size: -
D gene: -
V gene: TRBV5-5
CDR3 protein: CASSFQGGTGELFF
CDR3 DNA: TGTGCCAGCAGCTTTCAGGGCGGCACCGGGGAGCTGTTTTTT

J gene: TRBJ2-1
clone size: -
D gene: TRBD2
V gene: TRBV27
CDR3 protein: CASGRERRHEQFF
CDR3 DNA: TGTGCCAGCGGGAGGGAACGGAGACATGAGCAGTTCTTC

J gene: TRBJ2-7
clone size: -
D gene: -
V gene: TRBV7-2
CDR3 protein: CASSLAAGNYEQYF
CDR3 DNA: TGTGCCAGCAGCTTAGCTGCAGGGAACTACGAGCAGTACTTC

J gene: TRBJ1-5
clone size: -
D gene: -
V gene: TRBV4-1
CDR3 protein: CASSLGGGGINQPQHF
CDR3 DNA: TGCGCCAGCAGCCTCGGCGGGGGAGGGATCAATCAGCCCCAGCATTTT

J gene: TRBJ2-7
clone size: -
D gene: TRBD1
V gene: TRBV18
CDR3 protein: CASSPGNRGRVSYEQYF
CDR3 DNA: TGTGCCAGCTCACCTGGAAACAGGGGGCGCGTCAGTTACGAGCAGTACTTC

J gene: TRBJ1-2
clone size: once
D gene: -
V gene: TRBV7-9
CDR3 protein: CASSIGRQLANYGYTF
CDR3 DNA: TGTGCCAGCAGCATAGGGAGACAGCTGGCTAACTATGGCTACACCTTC

J gene: TRBJ2-2
clone size: -
D gene: -
V gene: TRBV10-1
CDR3 protein: CASAGLNTGELFF
CDR3 DNA: TGCGCCAGCGCAGGGTTGAACACCGGGGAGCTGTTTTTT

J gene: TRBJ2-7
clone size: -
D gene: -
V gene: TRBV13
CDR3 protein: CASSTSSYEQYF
CDR3 DNA: TGTGCCAGCAGCACGAGCTCCTACGAGCAGTACTTC

J gene: TRBJ2-1
clone size: -
D gene: -
V gene: TRBV18
CDR3 protein: CASSPRAGAFSYNEQFF
CDR3 DNA: TGTGCCAGCTCCCCCAGGGCAGGAGCTTTCTCCTACAATGAGCAGTTCTTC

J gene: TRBJ1-1
clone size: many
D gene: -
V gene: TRBV30
CDR3 protein: CAYRQEFNTEAFF
CDR3 DNA: TGTGCCTACAGACAGGAGTTTAACACTGAAGCTTTCTTT

J gene: TRBJ2-7
clone size: -
D gene: -
V gene: TRBV28
CDR3 protein: CASSFQGPSYEQYF
CDR3 DNA: TGTGCCAGCAGTTTCCAGGGTCCCTCATACGAGCAGTACTTC

J gene: TRBJ2-5
clone size: once
D gene: -
V gene: TRBV7-2
CDR3 protein: CASSQVTIQETQYF
CDR3 DNA: TGTGCCAGCAGCCAGGTGACGATTCAAGAGACCCAGTACTTC

J gene: TRBJ2-7
clone size: -
D gene: -
V gene: TRBV11-1
CDR3 protein: CASSPTSGNEQYF
CDR3 DNA: TGTGCCAGCAGCCCAACCTCAGGGAACGAGCAGTACTTC

J gene: TRBJ1-2
clone size: -
D gene: TRBD1
V gene: TRBV7-9
CDR3 protein: CASSPYRGQDDYGYTF
CDR3 DNA: TGTGCCAGCAGCCCATACAGAGGACAGGACGACTATGGCTACACCTTC

J gene: TRBJ1-4
clone size: -
D gene: -
V gene: TRBV5-1
CDR3 protein: CASSLDSPGTNEKLFF
CDR3 DNA: TGCGCCAGCAGCTTGGACTCGCCGGGGACTAATGAAAAACTGTTTTTT

J gene: TRBJ1-4
clone size: -
D gene: -
V gene: TRBV4-3
CDR3 protein: CASSQDIGALEKLFF
CDR3 DNA: TGCGCCAGCAGCCAAGATATAGGGGCTCTTGAAAAACTGTTTTTT

J gene: TRBJ2-7
clone size: once
D gene: TRBD2
V gene: TRBV7-6
CDR3 protein: CASSLGPLAGGTYEQYF
CDR3 DNA: TGTGCCAGCAGCTTAGGGCCGCTAGCGGGAGGCACCTACGAGCAGTACTTC

J gene: TRBJ2-5
clone size: once
D gene: TRBD2
V gene: TRBV5-6
CDR3 protein: CASSPGLEETQYF
CDR3 DNA: TGTGCCAGCAGCCCCGGACTAGAAGAGACCCAGTACTTC

J gene: TRBJ2-5
clone size: -
D gene: -
V gene: TRBV11-2
CDR3 protein: CASSLRQRTPTLQETQYF
CDR3 DNA: TGTGCCAGCAGCTTACGGCAGCGTACTCCAACCTTGCAAGAGACCCAGTACTTC

J gene: TRBJ1-4
clone size: -
D gene: -
V gene: TRBV15
CDR3 protein: CATSTTLWIDSQATNEKLFF
CDR3 DNA: TGTGCCACCAGCACCACACTATGGATTGACAGTCAAGCAACTAATGAAAAACTGTTTTTT

J gene: TRBJ2-1
clone size: -
D gene: -
V gene: TRBV9
CDR3 protein: CASESWEWSSYNEQFF
CDR3 DNA: TGTGCCAGTGAATCCTGGGAGTGGAGCTCCTACAATGAGCAGTTCTTC

J gene: TRBJ2-2
clone size: few
D gene: TRBD2
V gene: TRBV7-2
CDR3 protein: CASSLSGGSTGELFF
CDR3 DNA: TGTGCCAGCAGCCTAAGCGGGGGGTCCACCGGGGAGCTGTTTTTT

J gene: TRBJ2-3
clone size: -
D gene: -
V gene: TRBV19
CDR3 protein: CASSVRGFNTDTQYF
CDR3 DNA: TGTGCCAGTAGTGTCAGGGGTTTTAACACAGATACGCAGTATTTT

J gene: TRBJ2-1
clone size: once
D gene: -
V gene: TRBV7-8
CDR3 protein: CASSPAIFGGAGAYNEQFF
CDR3 DNA: TGTGCCAGCAGCCCGGCTATTTTTGGGGGGGCGGGCGCCTACAATGAGCAGTTCTTC

J gene: TRBJ1-6
clone size: -
D gene: TRBD1
V gene: TRBV5-4
CDR3 protein: CASKGQGNSPLHF
CDR3 DNA: TGTGCCAGCAAAGGACAGGGCAATTCACCCCTCCACTTT

J gene: TRBJ1-1
clone size: -
D gene: -
V gene: TRBV7-2
CDR3 protein: CASSSSGVLEAFF
CDR3 DNA: TGTGCCAGCAGCTCTAGCGGAGTGCTCGAAGCTTTCTTT

J gene: TRBJ1-1
clone size: -
D gene: -
V gene: TRBV6-6
CDR3 protein: CASTPYRGYTEAFF
CDR3 DNA: TGTGCCAGCACCCCTTACCGGGGTTACACTGAAGCTTTCTTT

J gene: TRBJ2-2
clone size: -
D gene: TRBD1
V gene: TRBV11-3
CDR3 protein: CASSPGQANTGELFF
CDR3 DNA: TGTGCCAGCAGCCCGGGACAGGCGAACACCGGGGAGCTGTTTTTT

J gene: TRBJ2-3
clone size: -
D gene: TRBD2
V gene: TRBV7-6
CDR3 protein: CASSLAGGPSTDTQYF
CDR3 DNA: TGTGCCAGCAGCTTAGCGGGAGGGCCGAGCACAGATACGCAGTATTTT

J gene: TRBJ2-3
clone size: -
D gene: -
V gene: TRBV7-3
CDR3 protein: CASSPRAGFGSDTQYF
CDR3 DNA: TGTGCCAGCAGCCCCCGGGCGGGTTTTGGGTCAGATACGCAGTATTTT

J gene: TRBJ2-6
clone size: few
D gene: -
V gene: TRBV7-2
CDR3 protein: CASSLAPIGANVLTF
CDR3 DNA: TGTGCCAGCAGCTTAGCCCCTATTGGGGCCAACGTCCTGACTTTC

J gene: TRBJ2-2
clone size: -
D gene: TRBD2
V gene: TRBV7-9
CDR3 protein: CASSGFWAGEAGELFF
CDR3 DNA: TGTGCCAGCAGCGGCTTTTGGGCGGGAGAGGCCGGGGAGCTGTTTTTT

J gene: TRBJ2-7
clone size: once
D gene: TRBD2
V gene: TRBV11-2
CDR3 protein: CASSLDPGTSNEQYF
CDR3 DNA: TGTGCCAGCAGCTTAGACCCCGGGACTAGCAACGAGCAGTACTTC

J gene: TRBJ2-7
clone size: -
D gene: -
V gene: TRBV5-1
CDR3 protein: CASSLAGGAYEQYF
CDR3 DNA: TGCGCCAGCAGCTTGGCCGGGGGAGCCTACGAGCAGTACTTC

J gene: TRBJ1-1
clone size: -
D gene: -
V gene: TRBV30
CDR3 protein: CAWSASYTEAFF
CDR3 DNA: TGTGCCTGGAGCGCCAGTTACACTGAAGCTTTCTTT

J gene: TRBJ1-1
clone size: -
D gene: TRBD1
V gene: TRBV30
CDR3 protein: CAWRDRFNRDFF
CDR3 DNA: TGTGCCTGGAGGGACAGGTTCAACAGGGATTTCTTT

J gene: TRBJ2-5
clone size: -
D gene: -
V gene: TRBV30
CDR3 protein: CAWSEGLETQYF
CDR3 DNA: TGTGCCTGGAGTGAGGGGCTGGAGACCCAGTACTTC

J gene: TRBJ1-1
clone size: -
D gene: -
V gene: TRBV7-9
CDR3 protein: CASSLGRGRSTEAFF
CDR3 DNA: TGTGCCAGCAGCTTGGGCAGGGGTAGGAGCACTGAAGCTTTCTTT

J gene: TRBJ1-1
clone size: -
D gene: -
V gene: TRBV30
CDR3 protein: CAWTIGRDTEAFF
CDR3 DNA: TGTGCCTGGACGATCGGCAGGGACACTGAAGCTTTCTTT

J gene: TRBJ2-1
clone size: few
D gene: -
V gene: TRBV29-1
CDR3 protein: CSGMTGYNEQFF
CDR3 DNA: TGCAGCGGTATGACAGGCTACAATGAGCAGTTCTTC

J gene: TRBJ2-1
clone size: -
D gene: TRBD2
V gene: TRBV7-9
CDR3 protein: CASSSRSGGLRNEQFF
CDR3 DNA: TGTGCCAGCAGCTCTAGATCGGGGGGGCTGCGGAATGAGCAGTTCTTC

J gene: TRBJ1-1
clone size: -
D gene: TRBD1
V gene: TRBV5-1
CDR3 protein: CASNLQGGNTEAFF
CDR3 DNA: TGCGCCAGCAACTTACAGGGGGGCAACACTGAAGCTTTCTTT

J gene: TRBJ2-5
clone size: -
D gene: TRBD2
V gene: TRBV19
CDR3 protein: CASSPGLAVQETQYF
CDR3 DNA: TGTGCCAGTAGTCCGGGACTAGCCGTCCAAGAGACCCAGTACTTC

J gene: TRBJ1-5
clone size: -
D gene: -
V gene: TRBV28
CDR3 protein: CASSSPPNRGQPQHF
CDR3 DNA: TGTGCCAGCAGTTCACCCCCAAACCGGGGTCAGCCCCAGCATTTT

J gene: TRBJ1-2
clone size: once
D gene: -
V gene: TRBV28
CDR3 protein: CASSSRGNYGYTF
CDR3 DNA: TGTGCCAGCAGCTCGCGGGGAAACTATGGCTACACCTTC

J gene: TRBJ2-7
clone size: many
D gene: -
V gene: TRBV10-1
CDR3 protein: CASSESGASHEQYF
CDR3 DNA: TGCGCCAGCAGTGAGTCTGGGGCAAGCCACGAGCAGTACTTC

J gene: TRBJ2-7
clone size: -
D gene: TRBD2
V gene: TRBV7-8
CDR3 protein: CASSLLSGGTYEQYF
CDR3 DNA: TGTGCCAGCAGCTTGCTGTCGGGGGGAACCTACGAGCAGTACTTC

J gene: TRBJ1-4
clone size: once
D gene: TRBD1
V gene: TRBV2
CDR3 protein: CASSDGTGIPPTNEKLFF
CDR3 DNA: TGTGCCAGCAGTGACGGGACAGGGATCCCTCCAACTAATGAAAAACTGTTTTTT

J gene: TRBJ2-1
clone size: -
D gene: TRBD2
V gene: TRBV7-9
CDR3 protein: CASSLASGKNEQFF
CDR3 DNA: TGTGCCAGCAGCTTAGCGAGCGGGAAAAATGAGCAGTTCTTC